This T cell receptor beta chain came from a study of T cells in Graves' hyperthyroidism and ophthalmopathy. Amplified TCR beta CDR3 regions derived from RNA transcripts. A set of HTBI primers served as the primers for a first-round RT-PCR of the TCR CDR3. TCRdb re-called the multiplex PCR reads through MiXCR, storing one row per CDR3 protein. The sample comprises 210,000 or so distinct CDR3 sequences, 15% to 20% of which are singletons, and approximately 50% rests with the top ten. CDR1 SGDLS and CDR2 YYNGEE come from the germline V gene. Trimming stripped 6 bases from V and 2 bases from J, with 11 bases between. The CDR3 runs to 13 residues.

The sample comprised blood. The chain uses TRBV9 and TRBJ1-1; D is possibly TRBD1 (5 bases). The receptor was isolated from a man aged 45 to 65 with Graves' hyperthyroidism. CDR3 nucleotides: TGTGCCAGCAACGACGGGGGTAACACTGAAGCTTTCTTT. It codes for CASNDGGNTEAFF.